The rows below give T cell receptor beta chains drawn from one sample of a study of a mutant IDH1 vaccine in newly diagnosed glioma. The assay was immunoSEQ multiplex PCR, and TCRdb's table has in-frame clones only and misses some. The data show tens of thousands of clones, more than 65% seen once. The material was PBMCs, obtained from a glioma patient treated with radiotherapy, temozolomide or both. All receptors come from a man between 40 and 49 years old with glioma. Some clones in this sample may be carry-over from other donors' samples. Each CDR3 is given with its conserved first and last residue. The D gene is left open where the match is weak. Part of the rows lack a size; the others show once, few, many or a class for expanded clones.

J gene	D gene	clone size	CDR3 length	V gene	CDR3 DNA	CDR3 protein
TRBJ1-4	.	.	16	TRBV7-8	TGTGCCAGCAGCTTTCAGGCGCGCAGTATTAATGAAAAACTGTTTTTT	CASSFQARSINEKLFF
TRBJ1-2	.	.	11	TRBV29-1	TGCAGCGTTGGAGGGAACTATGGCTACACCTTC	CSVGGNYGYTF
TRBJ1-4	.	once	11	TRBV29-1	TGCAGCGCCTCGGGTGGGGAAAAACTGTTTTTT	CSASGGEKLFF
TRBJ2-3	.	.	14	TRBV6-5	TGTGCCAGCAGTCTGAAATTGCTCTCGGATACGCAGTATTTT	CASSLKLLSDTQYF
TRBJ1-2	.	.	14	TRBV9	TGTGCCAGCAGCGTGGGGGGACCTAACTATGGCTACACCTTC	CASSVGGPNYGYTF
TRBJ2-7	.	.	13	TRBV10-3	TGTGCCATCAACCCCGGGGCCTCCTACGAGCAGTACTTC	CAINPGASYEQYF
TRBJ1-1	TRBD1	.	17	TRBV19	TGTGCCAGTAGTATTTCCGGACAGGGGTGGTTTGTCACTGAAGCTTTCTTT	CASSISGQGWFVTEAFF
TRBJ2-7	TRBD2	once	16	TRBV6-5	TGTGCCAGCAGTTACTCGTGGGGGGGGTCGTCCTACGAGCAGTACTTC	CASSYSWGGSSYEQYF
TRBJ1-6	.	.	13	TRBV30	TGTGCCTGGACCCCCGGAGGTAATTCACCCCTCCACTTT	CAWTPGGNSPLHF
TRBJ1-2	.	.	14	TRBV30	TGTGCCTGGAGTGTGTCGGGAAGTAACTATGGCTACACCTTC	CAWSVSGSNYGYTF
TRBJ2-7	.	.	15	TRBV15	TGTGCCACCAGCATCAGGACAAGTCCTACCTACGAGCAGTACTTC	CATSIRTSPTYEQYF
TRBJ1-1	.	.	16	TRBV19	TGTGCCAGTAGTATAGGGAGAGGGAGGGAGAACACTGAAGCTTTCTTT	CASSIGRGRENTEAFF
TRBJ2-1	.	.	17	TRBV4-1	TGCGCCAGCAGCCAAGTAAGAGGGCCCGGGGTTTACAATGAGCAGTTCTTC	CASSQVRGPGVYNEQFF
TRBJ1-6	.	few	14	TRBV19	TGTGCCAGTAGTCTTTTTTCTACTAATTCACCCCTCCACTTT	CASSLFSTNSPLHF
TRBJ2-7	.	.	14	TRBV15	TGTGCCACCAGCAGAGCGGGGGGCCCCTACGAGCAGTACTTC	CATSRAGGPYEQYF
TRBJ2-7	.	.	16	TRBV4-1	TGCGCCAGCAGCCAAGAGAAACGGGATGCTACCTACGAGCAGTACTTC	CASSQEKRDATYEQYF
TRBJ2-1	.	.	13	TRBV5-6	TGTGCCAGCAGCTTGGGGGACCCCAATGAGCAGTTCTTC	CASSLGDPNEQFF
TRBJ1-2	.	.	16	TRBV2	TGTGCCAGCAGTGAATGGCGACCCACGTTTCCGCGGGGCTACACCTTC	CASSEWRPTFPRGYTF
TRBJ1-1	.	.	15	TRBV27	TGTGCCAGCAGCCAGACAGGCAAGGGGTACACTGAAGCTTTCTTT	CASSQTGKGYTEAFF
TRBJ2-2	.	.	11	TRBV20-1	TGCAGTGCCACCAGGGGCGGGGAGCTGTTTTTT	CSATRGGELFF
TRBJ1-6	TRBD1	.	14	TRBV10-3	TGTGCCATCAGTGACAGGGGGCAGAATTCACCCCTCCACTTT	CAISDRGQNSPLHF
TRBJ2-2	.	.	12	TRBV29-1	TGCAGCGCCAACGGAGGCTCCGGGGAGCTGTTTTTT	CSANGGSGELFF
TRBJ2-3	TRBD2	.	16	TRBV30	TGTGCCTGGAGTGTACGTTGGACTAGCATTACAGATACGCAGTATTTT	CAWSVRWTSITDTQYF
TRBJ2-2	.	once	16	TRBV6-1	TGTGCCAGCAGTGATATAGGTCAGACGAACACCGGGGAGCTGTTTTTT	CASSDIGQTNTGELFF
TRBJ1-5	TRBD1	.	16	TRBV15	TGTGCCACCAGCGCCCAGGGACAGGGGCGGATTCAGCCCCAGCATTTT	CATSAQGQGRIQPQHF